This T cell receptor beta chain was recovered during a study of T-cell memory formation after mild COVID-19. About the research overall: TCR clusters were largely donor specific. Study-wide findings and caveats: Pre-infection memory showed some responding clones, and this suggested that cross-reactive memory joined. The authors left the SARS-CoV-2 specificity of second-wave clones peaking on day 37 unconfirmed. CD4+ contracting clones were found mainly in CM and EM, and CD8+ ones in EMRA.

Germline lookup yields CDR1 MNHNS and CDR2 SASEGT. The CDR3 consists of 15 residues. The trim removed 6 bases at V and 4 bases at J, leaving 10 bases unmatched. A word on this clonotype: The antigen remains unidentified.

A single record per CDR3 protein comes from TCRdb applying MiXCR to the 5' RACE reads. The sample comprises almost 550,000 distinct CDR3 sequences, around 21% of which are singletons, and around 12% rests with the top ten. The sequenced sample consisted of PBMCs or a T cell subset sorted from them (not recorded which). This receptor was taken from an adult woman who had mild COVID-19 (a few samples of this study predate the infection). Cell type and time point are not known. The V gene is TRBV6-1, the J gene TRBJ2-7; 9 bases are a match to TRBD2. CDR3 DNA sequence: TGTGCCAGCAGAGCCCTAACTAGCGGGTGGTACGAGCAGTACTTC. Protein sequence: CASRALTSGWYEQYF.